Shown below are 22 T cell receptor beta chains from a single sample sequenced in a study of preoperative IRX-2 immunotherapy in early breast cancer. Regarding treatment: preoperative locoregional IRX-2 cytokine immunotherapy. TCRdb's table, derived via immunoSEQ multiplex PCR, lists solely in-frame clones and lacks some. Of tens of thousands of clones in the sample, approximately 80% were seen once. This specimen was acquired from a patient treated with IRX-2 immunotherapy. All receptors derive from a human donor with breast cancer.

The J gene is TRBJ2-5, the V gene TRBV11-3, with D possibly matching TRBD2 (6 bases). The V end was cut by 5 bases, the J end by 4 bases, with 14 bases between. The CDR3 is 14 amino acids. Germline CDR1 SGHNT, CDR2 YENEEA. The CDR3 here is CASSRRAPGETQYF. CDR3 nucleotide sequence: TGTGCCAGCAGCCGGAGGGCCCCGGGAGAGACCCAGTACTTC. Complete variable domain (other parts from reference TRBV11-3 and TRBJ2-5): EAGVVQSPRYKIIEKKQPVAFWCNPISGHNTLYWYLQNLGQGPELLIRYENEEAVDDSQLPKDRFSAERLKGVDSTLKIQPAELGDSAVYLCASSRRAPGETQYFGPGTRLLVL.

The J gene is TRBJ2-6, the V gene TRBV10-3; 7 nucleotides align to TRBD2. CDR3 length equals 18 residues. Germline assignment: CDR1 ENHRY and CDR2 SYGVKD. J lost 0 bases, V lost 2 bases, and 7 bases had no gene match. The CDR3: CAISEGEGRISGANVLTF. CDR3 nucleotide sequence: TGTGCCATCAGTGAGGGGGAGGGGAGGATCTCTGGGGCCAACGTCCTGACTTTC.

This clone was counted once. The V gene is TRBV11-3, the J gene TRBJ1-4; D is ambiguous. V lost 0 bases to trimming and J lost 12 bases, with 17 bases between them. CDR3 length: 15 residues. CDR1 and CDR2 from the germline V gene are SGHNT and YENEEA. CDR3 nucleotides: TGTGCCAGCAGCTTAGAGGCGGCCAGTTTAGGAGAACTGTTTTTT. This gives the protein CASSLEAASLGELFF.

This clone was recorded a few times. The CDR3 DNA follows: TGTGCCAGCAGCTTAGGCGGGAGCGGCAATGAGCAGTTCTTC. Encoded protein: CASSLGGSGNEQFF. The V gene is TRBV11-3, the J gene TRBJ2-1, with 7 positions matching TRBD2. Trimming cost V 1 base and J 6 bases; bases outside gene matches: 3. The CDR3 has 14 amino acids. Germline V CDR1 and CDR2: SGHNT, YENEEA.

The chain employs TRBV15 and TRBJ2-7; a possible D gene is TRBD1 (6 bases). There are 15 residues in the CDR3. Germline values: CDR1 LNHNV, CDR2 YYDKDF (reference sequence). The V end was cut by 1 base, the J end by 2 bases, with 12 bases between. CDR3 residues: CATSRVPGATYEQYF. CDR3 nucleotides: TGTGCCACCAGCAGAGTACCAGGGGCAACCTACGAGCAGTACTTC.

The V call is TRBV18, the J call TRBJ1-6; D not resolved. Trimming took off 3 bases at V and 10 bases at J, with 10 bases between the two ends. The CDR3 sequence is 13 residues long. CDR1 and CDR2 (germline): KGHSH, LQKENI. The CDR3 sequence is CASSPAVGSPLHF. CDR3 coding DNA: TGTGCCAGCTCACCCGCGGTGGGATCACCCCTCCACTTT.

The chain carries TRBV29-1 and TRBJ2-1; the D is unclear. The germline V and J ends were trimmed by 5 bases and 0 bases, with 8 bases remaining between them. From germline, CDR1 is SQVTM and CDR2 ANQGSEA. The CDR3 spans 13 residues. CDR3: CSVSFHSYNEQFF. CDR3 DNA sequence: TGCAGCGTTTCATTTCACTCCTACAATGAGCAGTTCTTC.

This clone was counted a few times. The CDR3 protein is CASRGLAADTQYF. The CDR3 DNA reads TGTGCCAGCAGGGGACTAGCAGCGGATACGCAGTATTTT. The J gene is TRBJ2-3, the V gene TRBV6-8, with 9 bases matching TRBD2. The trim removed 6 bases at V and 6 bases at J, leaving 4 bases unmatched. There are 13 residues in the CDR3. Germline V CDR1 and CDR2: MNHGY, SAAAGT.

V and J are TRBV6-8 and TRBJ1-3; D remains unclear. Germline CDR1 and CDR2: MNHGY and SAAAGT. V lost 6 bases and J 4 bases, leaving 10 bases between the germline ends. The CDR3 totals 13 residues. CDR3: CASRQGLGNTIYF. Written as DNA, the CDR3 is TGTGCCAGCAGACAAGGACTAGGAAACACCATATATTTT.

The rearrangement joins TRBV19 to TRBJ1-5; 8 bases line up with TRBD1. V shed 3 bases, J shed 6 bases, and the junction held 1 base outside the gene matches. The CDR3 runs 13 residues. CDR1 and CDR2 (germline): LNHDA, SQIVND (reference sequence). For the CDR3, the DNA is TGTGCCAGTAGTATGGGACAGGCTCAGCCCCAGCATTTT. Translating it yields CASSMGQAQPQHF.

This rearrangement joins TRBV11-3 to TRBJ1-4; D is uncertain. CDR1 and CDR2 (germline): SGHNT, YENEEA. Trimming removed 5 bases at V and 8 bases at J, with 18 bases between. The CDR3 is 15 amino acids. The DNA for the CDR3 is TGTGCCAGCAGCCAGCTGCCGGGGAAAGGGGAAAAACTGTTTTTT. Translating it yields CASSQLPGKGEKLFF.

The V and J genes are TRBV6-8 and TRBJ1-5; no clear D. Trimming removed 4 bases at V and 1 base at J, with 8 bases between. Looked up from germline, CDR1 is MNHGY and CDR2 is SAAAGT. The CDR3 length is 14 residues. CDR3 DNA: TGTGCCAGCAGTTTCTCCGAAAGCAATCAGCCCCAGCATTTT. Translated: CASSFSESNQPQHF.

The V gene is TRBV19, the J gene TRBJ2-1; perhaps TRBD2 as D (5 bases). V lost 5 bases and J 7 bases, leaving 9 bases between the germline ends. The germline V gene encodes CDR1 LNHDA and CDR2 SQIVND (reference sequence). The CDR3 covers 12 residues. CDR3 loop: CASSRTGNEQFF. CDR3 DNA: TGTGCCAGTAGTCGGACTGGAAATGAGCAGTTCTTC.

The rearrangement links TRBV6-8 to TRBJ2-7, with a tentative D call TRBD2 (5 bases). Germline V CDR1 and CDR2: MNHGY, SAAAGT. This CDR3 is built from 13 residues. V gave up 3 bases and J gave up 3 bases, with 9 bases separating them. The CDR3 here is CASSYYRGYEQYF. CDR3 coding DNA: TGTGCCAGCAGTTATTATCGGGGCTACGAGCAGTACTTC.

V and J are TRBV29-1 and TRBJ1-2; tentative D call: TRBD1 (5 bases). The germline CDR1 and CDR2 sequences are SQVTM and ANQGSEA. The V gene lost 6 bases and the J gene lost 2 bases, with 16 bases spanning the gap. The CDR3 totals 14 residues. CDR3: CSVLGDLENYGYTF. The DNA for the CDR3 is TGCAGCGTCCTGGGGGACCTAGAAAACTATGGCTACACCTTC.

This clone was seen a few times. This chain uses TRBV1 with TRBJ1-5. TRBV1 counts as a pseudogene. The CDR3 sequence is 14 residues long. The CDR3 DNA reads as TGCGCCAGCAGCCTCCAAGGTGACTATCAGCCCCAGCATTTT. Amino acids: CASSLQGDYQPQHF.

This rearrangement joins TRBV18 to TRBJ1-6; D is uncertain. The V and J ends lost 4 bases and 2 bases respectively, with 6 bases between them. Per germline, CDR1 KGHSH and CDR2 LQKENI. The CDR3 consists of 14 residues. CDR3 DNA sequence: TGTGCCAGCTCACAGAACCCCTATAATTCACCCCTCCACTTT. It is translated as CASSQNPYNSPLHF.

The chain recombines TRBV5-1 with TRBJ2-2, with unresolved D. Per germline, CDR1 SGHRS and CDR2 YFSETQ. Trimming stripped 2 bases from V and 1 base from J, with 12 bases between. The CDR3 runs to 16 residues. This chain's CDR3 is CASSFNLRQNTGELFF. CDR3 nucleotide sequence: TGCGCCAGCAGCTTTAATTTAAGACAGAACACCGGGGAGCTGTTTTTT.

V gene TRBV6-8 combines with J gene TRBJ1-2; unclear D gene. This CDR3 region has 18 residues. Per germline, CDR1 MNHGY and CDR2 SAAAGT. V lost 2 bases and J 2 bases, leaving 21 bases between the germline ends. The CDR3 spells CASSYAIGSSITNYGYTF. CDR3 in DNA: TGTGCCAGCAGTTACGCTATTGGGTCCAGTATTACCAACTATGGCTACACCTTC.

The sample holds one count of this clone. The V and J genes are TRBV29-1 and TRBJ1-1; 7 bases match TRBD1. CDR3 length: 19 amino acids. Germline V gene sequence: CDR1 SQVTM, CDR2 ANQGSEA. J lost 6 bases, V lost 4 bases, and 26 bases had no gene match. The CDR3 nucleotides read TGCAGCGTTGTCTCCTCTAGACAGGGACCTATCGGTGCCGTCTCTGAAGCTTTCTTT. Translated, it gives CSVVSSRQGPIGAVSEAFF. Variable domain in full (rest from reference TRBV29-1 and TRBJ1-1): SAVISQKPSRDICQRGTSLTIQCQVDSQVTMMFWYRQQPGQSLTLIATANQGSEATYESGFVIDKFPISRPNLTFSTLTVSNMSPEDSSIYLCSVVSSRQGPIGAVSEAFFGQGTRLTVV.

This chain joins TRBV5-1 and TRBJ1-3, with TRBD1 as a possible D gene (5 bases). The CDR3 runs to 14 residues. The V end was cut by 1 base, the J end by 4 bases, with 9 bases between. From germline, CDR1 is SGHRS and CDR2 YFSETQ. The CDR3 sequence: CASSLRGEGNTIYF. The CDR3, as DNA: TGCGCCAGCAGCTTGAGGGGTGAGGGAAACACCATATATTTT.

The chain recombines TRBV6-8 with TRBJ1-1, with 7 bases identical to TRBD1. The CDR3 runs 13 residues. The trim removed 7 bases at V and 10 bases at J, leaving 12 bases unmatched. Germline lookup yields CDR1 MNHGY and CDR2 SAAAGT. The CDR3: CASTTGDWERAFF. As DNA, the CDR3 is TGTGCCAGCACCACAGGGGATTGGGAGAGAGCTTTCTTT.